This is a list of T cell receptor beta chains from one sample in a study of blood T cells in healthy people across ages. TCRdb reanalysed the 5' RACE reads using MiXCR and keeps one entry per CDR3 protein. The table records roughly 900,000 distinct CDR3 sequences, around 48% of them present only once. The specimen sequenced was blood. These receptors were taken from a man under 40 in good health. Both conserved end residues are part of each CDR3. A D gene is named only where the DNA matches it firmly. Clone size is stated in some rows and not others, as once, few, many or a class when expanded.

d_call clone_size j_call v_call cdr3_nt cdr3_aa
NA NA TRBJ2-1 TRBV9 TGTGCCAGCGGCGATGACAGTTACAATGAGCAGTTCTTC CASGDDSYNEQFF
TRBD2 NA TRBJ2-5 TRBV14 TGTGCCAGCAGCCCAGGACTAGCGGGGGCCCAGTCCAACAATGAGCAGTACTTC CASSPGLAGAQSNNEQYF
NA NA TRBJ2-6 TRBV29-1 TGCAGCGTTTCCCGGGGAGCCGGGGCCAACGTCCTGACTTTC CSVSRGAGANVLTF
TRBD1 few TRBJ1-2 TRBV29-1 TGCAGCGTTGAAGATGGGACAGAGCTAAACTATGGCTACACCTTC CSVEDGTELNYGYTF
NA few TRBJ1-1 TRBV28 TGTGCCAGCAGTTTTGAATACCAGGGAGCTTTCTTT CASSFEYQGAFF
TRBD1 NA TRBJ1-5 TRBV28 TGTGCCAGCAGTTGGAGGACAGGGACGGGGCAGCCCCGGCATTTT CASSWRTGTGQPRHF
NA few TRBJ2-3 TRBV4-1 TGCGCCAGCAGCCAAGAGGCGGGCACAGATACGCAGTATTTT CASSQEAGTDTQYF
NA NA TRBJ2-1 TRBV27 TGTGCCAGCAGTTTTAGTGGGGCAGTTATGTACAATGAGCAGTTCTTC CASSFSGAVMYNEQFF
NA NA TRBJ2-2 TRBV20-1 TGCAGTGCTAGAGTTCGCCCCAACACCGGGGAGCTGTTTTTT CSARVRPNTGELFF
NA NA TRBJ2-7 TRBV7-2 TGTGCCAGCAGCCCGGGGATCGCCCTCGAGCAGTACTTC CASSPGIALEQYF
TRBD2 NA TRBJ2-1 TRBV12-3/TRBV12-4 TGTGCCAGCAGACCAATGACGGGGGGATACAATGAGCAGTTCTTC CASRPMTGGYNEQFF
NA NA TRBJ2-7 TRBV9 TGTGCCAGCAGCGTTGACAGGAGTAATAAGGACGAGCAGTACTTC CASSVDRSNKDEQYF
NA NA TRBJ1-2 TRBV6-5 TGTGCCAGCAGTTACGTGGAGAACTATGGCTACACCTTC CASSYVENYGYTF
NA NA TRBJ2-3 TRBV6-1 TGTGCCAGCAGTGACTCTAGCGCTAGAACAGATACGCAGTATTTT CASSDSSARTDTQYF
TRBD2 NA TRBJ2-3 TRBV28 TGTGCCAGCAGTTTGGGGGGGACTCTCACAGATACGCAGTATTTT CASSLGGTLTDTQYF
TRBD1 few TRBJ1-2 TRBV12-3/TRBV12-4 TGTGCCAGCAGGCAGGACAGGAACTATGGCTACACCTTC CASRQDRNYGYTF
NA few TRBJ2-3 TRBV6-2/TRBV6-3 TGTGCCAGCAGTAAACGGGGGAGCACAGATACGCAGTATTTT CASSKRGSTDTQYF
NA NA TRBJ2-2 TRBV5-1 TGCGCCAGCAGCTTGACTCAACCGGGCGGGGAGCTGTTTTTT CASSLTQPGGELFF
TRBD1 NA TRBJ1-6 TRBV7-9 TGTGCCAGCAGCCCCGGACAGGGGAGCTCCTATAATTCACCCCTCCACTTT CASSPGQGSSYNSPLHF
TRBD2 NA TRBJ2-7 TRBV7-2 TGTGCCAGCAGCCTAGCGGGGGGTCCCTGGTACTTC CASSLAGGPWYF
TRBD2 NA TRBJ2-7 TRBV9 TGTGCCAGCAGCGTTTCTAGCGGGGAAGCATCCTACGAGCAGTACTTC CASSVSSGEASYEQYF
NA few TRBJ2-1 TRBV5-1 TGCGCCAGCAGCTTGGCCACCACCGGGACGAAGTTAGGGCAGTTCTTC CASSLATTGTKLGQFF
NA NA TRBJ2-3 TRBV20-1 TGCAGTGCTAGCAATGCTCCAGATACGCAGTATTTT CSASNAPDTQYF
NA NA TRBJ1-1 TRBV28 TGTGCCACCCTGAACACTGAAGCTTTCTTT CATLNTEAFF
TRBD1 NA TRBJ2-1 TRBV28 TGTGCCAGCAGTTCTGGGAACAGGGGAGACAATGAGCAGTTCTTC CASSSGNRGDNEQFF
TRBD2 many TRBJ2-3 TRBV7-9 TGTGCCAGCAGCTCGAATCTAGCGGAAGCTACAGATACGCAGTATTTT CASSSNLAEATDTQYF
NA NA TRBJ2-5 TRBV29-1 TGCAGCGCCAGGACTGGGACCCAGTACTTC CSARTGTQYF
NA few TRBJ2-3 TRBV6-2/TRBV6-3 TGTGCCAGCAGTTTGACTCTAACAGATACGCAGTATTTT CASSLTLTDTQYF
TRBD2 NA TRBJ2-1 TRBV20-1 TGCAGTGCTAGAGGAAACGGGGGGTCCTACAATGAGCAGTTCTTC CSARGNGGSYNEQFF
TRBD1 once TRBJ2-7 TRBV14 TGTGCCAGCAGCCAACTCCCGGGACAGGGGAGCTACGAGCAGTACTTC CASSQLPGQGSYEQYF
NA few TRBJ2-1 TRBV29-1 TGCAGCGTTGAAGAAACCGACGGCAACACCTTCGACAATGAGCAGTTCTTC CSVEETDGNTFDNEQFF
NA few TRBJ2-1 TRBV28 TGTGCCAGCAGTTTAGTTGCCGGGGGCACCCTCAATGAGCAGTTCTTC CASSLVAGGTLNEQFF
TRBD1 NA TRBJ2-7 TRBV6-5 TGTGCCAGCAGTTACTCTCCAGGGGGTGACTACGAGCAGTACTTC CASSYSPGGDYEQYF